Presented here are 23 T cell receptor beta chains from one specimen sequenced in a study of OX40 agonist ivuxolimab in advanced cancers. Clones were read by immunoSEQ multiplex PCR, and TCRdb kept only the in-frame ones, dropping some. Of more than 15,000 clones in the sample, around 80% are singletons; the top ten hold 45% to 50%. The sequencing here drew on CD4+ or CD8+ T cells sorted from blood, taken in a trial of the OX40 agonist ivuxolimab. The receptors come from an adult with an advanced solid tumor such as melanoma, head and neck, liver or kidney cancer.

This clone is a singleton in its sample. Here the CDR3 DNA reads TGTGCCAGCAGTGGGCGGAAGGGGCTCGTATTCTTC. It codes for CASSGRKGLVFF. The gene calls are TRBV28 and TRBJ2-1, with D possibly TRBD1 on 5 matching bases. Germline values: CDR1 MDHEN, CDR2 SYDVKM. The CDR3 runs 12 residues. Trimming took off 5 bases at V and 16 bases at J, with 18 bases between the two ends.

The rearrangement joins TRBV4-2 to TRBJ2-7; a weak D match, TRBD2 (7 bases). The V gene's germline CDR1 is LGHNA and CDR2 YNFKEQ. V lost 4 bases to trimming and J lost 3 bases, with 16 bases between them. The CDR3 length is 15 residues. The CDR3 sequence: CASSLLGGPGYEQYF. The CDR3, as DNA: TGTGCCAGCAGCCTCTTGGGGGGGCCCGGCTACGAGCAGTACTTC.

This clone was recorded a few times. The rearrangement links TRBV19 to TRBJ1-3; no clear D gene. The CDR3 consists of 16 residues. V was cut by 6 bases and J by 0 bases, with 15 bases left in between. CDR1 and CDR2 from the germline V gene are LNHDA and SQIVND (reference sequence). CDR3: CASSPNSEVSGNTIYF. DNA for the CDR3: TGTGCCAGTAGCCCGAATTCGGAGGTCTCTGGAAACACCATATATTTT.

By sample share, this clone is medium-sized. V is TRBV7-3 and J is TRBJ2-3; 7 bases align to TRBD2. Germline V gives CDR1 SGHTA, CDR2 FQGTGA. This CDR3 spans 14 amino acids. Trimming cost V 4 bases and J 2 bases; bases outside gene matches: 3. The chain's CDR3 is CASSSLAATDTQYF. Written as DNA, the CDR3 is TGTGCCAGCAGCTCTCTAGCGGCCACAGATACGCAGTATTTT.

For the CDR3, the DNA is TGTGCCAGCAGTGACGTCCGGGACGGGCAGCCCCAGCATTTT. Its protein product is CASSDVRDGQPQHF. J is TRBJ1-5 and V is TRBV25-1; D is possibly TRBD1 (5 bases). The CDR3 is made up of 14 amino acids. Germline V lookup: CDR1 MGHDK, CDR2 SYGVNS. V dropped 3 bases and J dropped 7 bases, with 13 bases sitting between them.

The chain links TRBV4-3 to TRBJ2-1; 9 bases match TRBD2. The V gene's germline CDR1 is LGHNA and CDR2 YSLEER. This CDR3 is 17 amino acids long. Germline trimming cut 0 bases from V and 6 bases from J; bases unmatched to any gene: 9. CDR3 coding DNA: TGCGCCAGCAGCCAAGATCCTTGGCGGGGGGGGCCCAATGAGCAGTTCTTC. This gives the protein CASSQDPWRGGPNEQFF.

The chain carries TRBV12-5 and TRBJ1-1, with 9 bases aligning to TRBD1. This CDR3 has 14 amino acids. With 1 base clipped from V and 4 bases from J, the junction kept 1 base outside the gene matches. In germline, CDR1 is LGHNT, CDR2 FRNRAP. The CDR3 region has the DNA TGTGCTAGTGGTTTGGGGACAGGGGTCACTGAAGCTTTCTTT. It encodes CASGLGTGVTEAFF.

The V gene is TRBV11-2, the J gene TRBJ2-7, with 7 bases fitting TRBD2. J lost 3 bases, V lost 5 bases, and 4 bases had no gene match. Germline CDR1 is SGHAT and CDR2 is FQNNGV. This CDR3 contains 13 residues. CDR3 region: CASSTLAVYEQYF. In nucleotides, the CDR3 is TGTGCCAGCAGCACTCTAGCGGTCTACGAGCAGTACTTC.

This clone came up once. The chain combines TRBV2 with TRBJ2-5; 8 bases line up with TRBD2. There are 13 residues in the CDR3. The J segment lost 5 bases and the V segment lost 9 bases, leaving 8 bases of the junction unmatched. Germline CDR1 reads SNHLY; CDR2 reads FYNNEI. CDR3 residues: CARRLARGETQYF. The CDR3, as DNA: TGTGCCAGGCGACTAGCGCGGGGCGAGACCCAGTACTTC.

The chain couples TRBV4-1 to TRBJ1-3, with a tentative D call TRBD1 (6 bases). Deletions cut 0 bases from V and 0 bases from J, with 21 bases between. The CDR3 contains 20 residues. Germline V gene lookup returns CDR1 MGHRA and CDR2 YSYEKL. CDR3 in DNA: TGCGCCAGCAGCCAAGATAAGAGGGGGAGCCTCCGGGACTCTGGAAACACCATATATTTT. It encodes CASSQDKRGSLRDSGNTIYF.

The chain carries TRBV9 and TRBJ2-2; D may be TRBD1 or TRBD2 (5 bases each). Trimming pared 4 bases from V and 2 bases from J, leaving 18 bases between. This CDR3 is built from 17 residues. Germline V lookup: CDR1 SGDLS, CDR2 YYNGEE. As DNA, the CDR3 is TGTGCCAGCAGCTTGACGCGCGAGGGGCTCAACACCGGGGAGCTGTTTTTT. Protein: CASSLTREGLNTGELFF.

The V call is TRBV27, the J call TRBJ2-7, with D unclear. The ends were cut back, 3 bases at V and 0 bases at J, with 9 bases in the middle. This CDR3 has 14 amino acids. Per the germline V gene, CDR1 is MNHEY and CDR2 is SMNVEV (reference sequence). As DNA, the CDR3 is TGTGCCAGCAGTTTGCTTCCCCTCTCCTACGAGCAGTACTTC. Protein product: CASSLLPLSYEQYF.

This clone turned up a few times. This sample also contains other DNA sequences that code for the same CDR3. V is TRBV7-3 and J is TRBJ1-1; no clear D. V dropped 2 bases and J dropped 0 bases, with 10 bases sitting between them. The germline V gene has CDR1 SGHTA and CDR2 FQGTGA. This CDR3 has 15 amino acids. This chain's CDR3 is CASSLLARLNTEAFF. The CDR3 DNA sequence: TGTGCCAGCAGCTTATTGGCCAGATTGAACACTGAAGCTTTCTTT. The whole variable domain, filled in from reference TRBV7-3 and TRBJ1-1, reads GAGVSQTPSNKVTEKGKYVELRCDPISGHTALYWYRQSLGQGPEFLIYFQGTGAADDSGLPNDRFFAVRPEGSVSTLKIQRTERGDSAVYLCASSLLARLNTEAFFGQGTRLTVV.

This CDR3 reads CASSVGTSTYNEQFF. In nucleotides, the CDR3 is TGTGCCAGCAGCGTAGGGACTTCTACCTACAATGAGCAGTTCTTC. The chain couples TRBV9 to TRBJ2-1, with D possibly TRBD2 on 5 matching bases. The CDR3 runs to 15 residues. Germline values: CDR1 SGDLS, CDR2 YYNGEE. Trimming pared 0 bases from V and 2 bases from J, leaving 9 bases between.

The V and J genes are TRBV5-6 and TRBJ2-1, with 13 nucleotides matching TRBD2. From germline, CDR1 is SGHDT and CDR2 YYEEEE. The V gene end was trimmed by 3 bases and the J gene end by 2 bases; junction bases not matched to a gene: 8. The CDR3 consists of 18 residues. CDR3 sequence (DNA): TGTGCCAGCAGCTGGTCCGGGACTAGCGGGAAGCCCTACAATGAGCAGTTCTTC. Translated: CASSWSGTSGKPYNEQFF.

In its sample, this clone was seen a few times. This chain uses TRBV4-1 with TRBJ2-3, with unresolved D. This CDR3 contains 14 residues. Between the trimmed V and J ends, which lost 4 bases and 4 bases, there was a span of 12 bases. Germline CDR1 is MGHRA and CDR2 is YSYEKL. The CDR3 nucleotides read TGCGCCAGCAGCCCAGTCGGCTACCCAGATACGCAGTATTTT. Its protein product is CASSPVGYPDTQYF.

The genes are TRBV9 and TRBJ2-7; 9 bases agree with TRBD1. The CDR3 spans 14 residues. The trim removed 3 bases at V and 5 bases at J, leaving 6 bases unmatched. The germline CDR1 and CDR2 sequences are SGDLS and YYNGEE. This CDR3 reads CASSAGTGFHEQYF. The CDR3 DNA sequence: TGTGCCAGCAGCGCCGGGACAGGGTTCCACGAGCAGTACTTC.

This chain joins TRBV9 and TRBJ1-2; TRBD1 is a possible D gene (6 bases). V was pared by 3 bases and J by 6 bases, with 15 bases between. The CDR3 runs 14 residues. Looked up from germline, CDR1 is SGDLS and CDR2 is YYNGEE. In nucleotides, the CDR3 is TGTGCCAGCAGCGCCTTCGGACAGAGGGATGGCTACACCTTC. Its protein is CASSAFGQRDGYTF.

This chain uses TRBV15 with TRBJ1-6; D is undetermined. The CDR3 has 13 amino acids. Trimming took 1 base from V and 13 from J, leaving 11 bases between them. Per germline, CDR1 LNHNV and CDR2 YYDKDF (reference sequence). CDR3 region: CATSRAIRTPLHF. The CDR3, as DNA: TGTGCCACCAGCAGAGCGATTAGGACCCCCCTCCACTTT.

The V gene is TRBV5-6, the J gene TRBJ2-7; D remains unclear. The CDR3 is 13 amino acids. CDR1 SGHDT and CDR2 YYEEEE come from the germline V gene. Trimming took off 0 bases at V and 5 bases at J, with 9 bases between the two ends. CDR3: CASSLVGLDEQYF. CDR3 sequence (DNA): TGTGCCAGCAGCTTGGTGGGCTTGGACGAGCAGTACTTC.

This rearrangement joins TRBV29-1 to TRBJ2-3; D is unclear. CDR1 SQVTM and CDR2 ANQGSEA come from the germline V gene. This CDR3 has 12 amino acids. With 7 bases removed from V and 1 base from J, the gap between germline ends came to 9 bases. The CDR3 sequence is CSAEEGTDTQYF. CDR3 nucleotides: TGCAGCGCCGAGGAAGGCACAGATACGCAGTATTTT.

In its sample, this clone is medium-sized (0.01 to 0.1%). The chain links TRBV6-5 to TRBJ1-2; TRBD1 might be the D (5 bases). V lost 5 bases to trimming and J lost 9 bases, with 19 bases between them. Germline V CDR1 and CDR2: MNHEY, SVGAGI. The CDR3 extends over 14 amino acids. The CDR3 reads CASSPGTPRDSYTF. CDR3 in DNA: TGTGCCAGCAGTCCAGGGACCCCCCGGGATAGCTACACCTTC.

CDR3 amino acids: CSAKWTTAFF. The CDR3 bases are TGCAGTGCGAAATGGACGACTGCTTTCTTT. The chain joins TRBV20-1 to TRBJ1-1, with D uncertain. The CDR3 runs 10 residues. The germline V gene has CDR1 DFQATT and CDR2 SNEGSKA (reference sequence). Trimming removed 6 bases from V and 11 bases from J, with 13 bases in between.